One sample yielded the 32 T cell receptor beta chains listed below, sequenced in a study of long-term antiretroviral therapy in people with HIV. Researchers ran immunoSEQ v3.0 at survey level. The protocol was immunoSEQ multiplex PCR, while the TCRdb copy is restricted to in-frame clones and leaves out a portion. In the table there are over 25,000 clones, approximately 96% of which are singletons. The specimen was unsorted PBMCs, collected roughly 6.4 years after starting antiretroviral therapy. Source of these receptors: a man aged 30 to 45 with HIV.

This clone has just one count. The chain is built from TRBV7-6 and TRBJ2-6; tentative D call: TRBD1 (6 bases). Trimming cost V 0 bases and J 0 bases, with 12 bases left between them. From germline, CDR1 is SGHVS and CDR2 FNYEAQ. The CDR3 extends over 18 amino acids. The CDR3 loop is CASSLAPDSFSGANVLTF. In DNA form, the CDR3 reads TGTGCCAGCAGCTTAGCGCCGGACAGCTTCTCTGGGGCCAACGTCCTGACTTTC.

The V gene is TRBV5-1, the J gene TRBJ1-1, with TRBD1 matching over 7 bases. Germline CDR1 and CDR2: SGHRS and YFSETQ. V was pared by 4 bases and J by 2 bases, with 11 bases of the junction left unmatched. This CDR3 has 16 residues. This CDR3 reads CASSPPTGTVNTEAFF. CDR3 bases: TGCGCCAGCAGCCCCCCGACAGGGACTGTTAACACTGAAGCTTTCTTT.

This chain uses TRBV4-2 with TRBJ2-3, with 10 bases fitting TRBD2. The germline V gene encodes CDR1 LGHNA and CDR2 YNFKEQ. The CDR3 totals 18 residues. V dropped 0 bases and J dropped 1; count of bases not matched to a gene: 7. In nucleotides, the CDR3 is TGTGCCAGCAGCCAAGAGGTAATCGGGACTAGCGGCACAGATACGCAGTATTTT. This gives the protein CASSQEVIGTSGTDTQYF.

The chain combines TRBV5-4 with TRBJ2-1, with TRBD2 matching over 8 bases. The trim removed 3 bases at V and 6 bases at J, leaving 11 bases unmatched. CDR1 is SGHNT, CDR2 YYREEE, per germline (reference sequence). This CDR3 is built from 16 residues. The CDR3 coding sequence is TGTGCCAGCAGCTCAAGGGCGGGCGGGAGGATCAATGAGCAGTTCTTC. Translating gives CASSSRAGGRINEQFF.

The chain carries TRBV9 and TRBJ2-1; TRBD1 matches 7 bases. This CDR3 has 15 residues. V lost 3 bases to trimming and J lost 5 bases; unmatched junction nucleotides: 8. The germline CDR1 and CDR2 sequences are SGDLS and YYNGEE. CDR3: CASSASGTDNNEQFF. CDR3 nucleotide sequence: TGTGCCAGCAGCGCTTCCGGGACAGATAACAATGAGCAGTTCTTC.

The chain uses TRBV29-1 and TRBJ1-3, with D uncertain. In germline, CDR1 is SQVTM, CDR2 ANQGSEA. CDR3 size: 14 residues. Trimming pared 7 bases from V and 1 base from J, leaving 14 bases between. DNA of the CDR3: TGCAGCGCGGGTCTCGGTCAATCTGGAAACACCATATATTTT. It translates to CSAGLGQSGNTIYF.

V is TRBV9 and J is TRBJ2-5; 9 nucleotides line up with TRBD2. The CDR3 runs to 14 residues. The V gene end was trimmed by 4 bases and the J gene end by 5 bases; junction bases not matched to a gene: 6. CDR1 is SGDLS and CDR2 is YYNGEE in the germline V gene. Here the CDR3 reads CASSLSGSLETQYF. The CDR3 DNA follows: TGTGCCAGCAGCCTTAGCGGGAGCTTGGAGACCCAGTACTTC.

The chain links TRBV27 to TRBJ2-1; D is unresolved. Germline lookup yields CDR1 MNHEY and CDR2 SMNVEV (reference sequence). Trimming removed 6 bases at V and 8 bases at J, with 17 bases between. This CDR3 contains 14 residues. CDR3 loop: CASSPLGSFYEQFF. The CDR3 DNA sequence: TGTGCCAGCAGCCCCCTAGGATCCTTTTATGAGCAGTTCTTC.

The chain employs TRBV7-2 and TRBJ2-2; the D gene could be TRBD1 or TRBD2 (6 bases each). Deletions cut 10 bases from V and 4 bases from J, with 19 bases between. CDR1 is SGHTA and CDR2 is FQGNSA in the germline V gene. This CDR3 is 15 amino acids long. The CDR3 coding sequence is TGTGCCAAATTAGAGGGGGAGGACGTCACCGGGGAGCTGTTTTTT. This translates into CAKLEGEDVTGELFF.

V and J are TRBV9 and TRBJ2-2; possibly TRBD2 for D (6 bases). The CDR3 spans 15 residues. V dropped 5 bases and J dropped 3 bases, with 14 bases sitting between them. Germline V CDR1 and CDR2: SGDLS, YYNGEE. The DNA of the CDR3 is TGTGCCAGCAGGGAGGGACCGACGGACACCGGGGAGCTGTTTTTT. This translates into CASREGPTDTGELFF.

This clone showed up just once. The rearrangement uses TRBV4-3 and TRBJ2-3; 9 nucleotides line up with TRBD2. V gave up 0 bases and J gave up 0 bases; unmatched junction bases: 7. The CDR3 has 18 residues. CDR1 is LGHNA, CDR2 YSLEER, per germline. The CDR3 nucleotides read TGCGCCAGCAGCCAAGAACCCTCTAGCGGGACTAGCACAGATACGCAGTATTTT. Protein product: CASSQEPSSGTSTDTQYF.

The CDR3 reads CASSPGLAGLYQETQYF. The CDR3 bases are TGTGCCAGCAGTCCCGGACTAGCGGGATTGTACCAAGAGACCCAGTACTTC. V and J are TRBV5-6 and TRBJ2-5; TRBD2 aligns across 12 bases. Germline loops: CDR1 SGHDT, CDR2 YYEEEE. The CDR3 runs 17 residues. The trim removed 5 bases at V and 0 bases at J, leaving 8 bases unmatched.

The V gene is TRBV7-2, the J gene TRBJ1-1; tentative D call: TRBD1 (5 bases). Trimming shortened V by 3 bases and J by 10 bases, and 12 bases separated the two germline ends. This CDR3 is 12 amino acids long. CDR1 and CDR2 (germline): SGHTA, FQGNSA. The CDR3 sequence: CASSFGGGVAFF. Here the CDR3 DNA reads TGTGCCAGCAGCTTTGGGGGTGGCGTAGCTTTCTTT.

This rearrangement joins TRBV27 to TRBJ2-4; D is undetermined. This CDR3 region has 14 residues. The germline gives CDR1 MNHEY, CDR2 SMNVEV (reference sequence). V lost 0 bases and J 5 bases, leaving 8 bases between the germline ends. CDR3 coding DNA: TGTGCCAGCAGTTTATCGGCAGACCAAAACATTCAGTACTTC. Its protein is CASSLSADQNIQYF.

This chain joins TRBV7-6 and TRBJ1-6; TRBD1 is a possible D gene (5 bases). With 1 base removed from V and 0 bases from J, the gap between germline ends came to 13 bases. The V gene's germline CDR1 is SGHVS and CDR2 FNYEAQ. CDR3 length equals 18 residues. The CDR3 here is CASSLVGGGSSYNSPLHF. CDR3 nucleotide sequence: TGTGCCAGCAGCTTAGTCGGGGGGGGGAGCTCCTATAATTCACCCCTCCACTTT.

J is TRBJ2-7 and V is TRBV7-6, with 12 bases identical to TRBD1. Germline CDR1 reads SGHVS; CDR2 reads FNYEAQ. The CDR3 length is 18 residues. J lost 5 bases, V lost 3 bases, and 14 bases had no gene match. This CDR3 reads CASSLGTGGESPIDEQYF. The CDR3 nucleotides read TGTGCCAGCAGCTTGGGGACAGGGGGCGAGTCCCCTATAGACGAGCAGTACTTC.

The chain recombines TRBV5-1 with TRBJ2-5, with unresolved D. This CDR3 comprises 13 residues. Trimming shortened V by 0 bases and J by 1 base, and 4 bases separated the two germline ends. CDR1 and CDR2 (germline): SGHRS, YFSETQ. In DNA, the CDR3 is TGCGCCAGCAGCTTGGCCGCCCAAGAGACCCAGTACTTC. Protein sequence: CASSLAAQETQYF.

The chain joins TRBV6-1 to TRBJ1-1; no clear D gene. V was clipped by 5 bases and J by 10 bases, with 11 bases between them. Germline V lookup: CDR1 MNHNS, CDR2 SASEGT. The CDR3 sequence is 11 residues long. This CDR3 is CASSRDWGAFF. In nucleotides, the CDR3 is TGTGCCAGCAGTCGAGACTGGGGAGCTTTCTTT.

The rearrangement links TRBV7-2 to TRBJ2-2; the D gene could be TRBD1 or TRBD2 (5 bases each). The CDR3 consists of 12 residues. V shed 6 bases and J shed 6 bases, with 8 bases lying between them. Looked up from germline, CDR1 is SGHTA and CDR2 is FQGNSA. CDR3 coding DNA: TGTGCCAGCAGACTAGGGGCCGGGGAGCTGTTTTTT. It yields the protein CASRLGAGELFF. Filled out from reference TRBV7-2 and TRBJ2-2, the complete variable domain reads GAGVSQSPSNKVTEKGKDVELRCDPISGHTALYWYRQSLGQGLEFLIYFQGNSAPDKSGLPSDRFSAERTGGSVSTLTIQRTQQEDSAVYLCASRLGAGELFFGEGSRLTVL.

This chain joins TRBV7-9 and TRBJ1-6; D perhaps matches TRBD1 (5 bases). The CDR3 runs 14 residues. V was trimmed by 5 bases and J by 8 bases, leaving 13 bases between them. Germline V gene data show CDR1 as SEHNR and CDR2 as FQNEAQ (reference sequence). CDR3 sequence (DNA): TGTGCCAGCAGCCCTACGGGGGGTGATTCACCCCTCCACTTT. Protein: CASSPTGGDSPLHF.

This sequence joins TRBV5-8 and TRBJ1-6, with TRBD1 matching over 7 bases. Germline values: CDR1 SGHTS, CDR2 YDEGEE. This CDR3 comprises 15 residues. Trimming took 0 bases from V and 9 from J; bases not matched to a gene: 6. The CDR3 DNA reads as TGTGCCAGCAGCTTGGGCCAGGGGGAATTTTCACCCCTCCACTTT. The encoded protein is CASSLGQGEFSPLHF.

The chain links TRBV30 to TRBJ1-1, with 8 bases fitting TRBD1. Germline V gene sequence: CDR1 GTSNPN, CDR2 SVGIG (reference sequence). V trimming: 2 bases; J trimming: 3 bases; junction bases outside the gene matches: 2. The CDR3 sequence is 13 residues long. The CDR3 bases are TGTGCCTGGAGTCCACAGGGGGACACTGAAGCTTTCTTT. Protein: CAWSPQGDTEAFF.

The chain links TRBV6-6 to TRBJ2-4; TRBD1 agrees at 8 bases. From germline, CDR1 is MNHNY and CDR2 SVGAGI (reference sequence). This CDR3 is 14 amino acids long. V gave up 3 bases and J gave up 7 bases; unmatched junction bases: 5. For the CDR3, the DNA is TGTGCCAGCAGTTATCGACAGGGGTGGAACATTCAGTACTTC. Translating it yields CASSYRQGWNIQYF.

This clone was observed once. This CDR3 reads CASRQQNYNSPLHF. The CDR3 bases are TGTGCCAGCAGGCAACAGAACTATAATTCACCCCTCCACTTT. The chain has TRBV6-6 and TRBJ1-6, with unresolved D. V shed 6 bases and J shed 3 bases, with 9 bases lying between them. The CDR3 sequence is 14 residues long. Germline loops: CDR1 MNHNY, CDR2 SVGAGI (reference sequence).

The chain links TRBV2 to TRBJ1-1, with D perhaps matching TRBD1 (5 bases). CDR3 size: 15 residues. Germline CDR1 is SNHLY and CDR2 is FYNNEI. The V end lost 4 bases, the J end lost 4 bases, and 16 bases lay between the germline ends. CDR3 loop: CASSVRQGDITEAFF. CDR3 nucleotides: TGTGCCAGCAGTGTAAGGCAGGGAGATATCACTGAAGCTTTCTTT.

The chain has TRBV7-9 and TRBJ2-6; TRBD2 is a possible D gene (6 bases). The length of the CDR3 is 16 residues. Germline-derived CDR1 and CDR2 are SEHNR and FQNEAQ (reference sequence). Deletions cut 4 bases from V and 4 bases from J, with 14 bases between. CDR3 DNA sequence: TGTGCCAGCAGCTGGTTGGGGGAGGTCGGGGCCAACGTCCTGACTTTC. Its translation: CASSWLGEVGANVLTF.

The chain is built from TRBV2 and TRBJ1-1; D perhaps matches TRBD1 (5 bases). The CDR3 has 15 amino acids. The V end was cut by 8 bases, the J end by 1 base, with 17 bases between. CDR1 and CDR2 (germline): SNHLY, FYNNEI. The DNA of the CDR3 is TGTGCCAGCTGTCCTGTTGACAGTAGGAACACTGAAGCTTTCTTT. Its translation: CASCPVDSRNTEAFF.

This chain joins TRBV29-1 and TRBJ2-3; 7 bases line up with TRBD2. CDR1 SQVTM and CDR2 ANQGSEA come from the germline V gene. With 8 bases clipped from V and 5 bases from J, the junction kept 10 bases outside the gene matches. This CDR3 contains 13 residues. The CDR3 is CSSRGSGGDTQYF. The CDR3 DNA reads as TGCAGCTCTCGGGGGTCGGGGGGAGATACGCAGTATTTT.

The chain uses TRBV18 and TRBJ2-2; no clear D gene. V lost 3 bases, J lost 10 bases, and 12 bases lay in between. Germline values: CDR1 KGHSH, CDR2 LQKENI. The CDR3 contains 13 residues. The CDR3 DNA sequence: TGTGCCAGCTCACCCCCCGACGACCTGGAGCTGTTTTTT. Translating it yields CASSPPDDLELFF.

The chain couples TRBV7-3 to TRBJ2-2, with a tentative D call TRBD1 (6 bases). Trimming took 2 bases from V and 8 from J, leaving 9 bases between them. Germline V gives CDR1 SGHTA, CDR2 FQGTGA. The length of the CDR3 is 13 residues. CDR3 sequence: CASSLSGAGELFF. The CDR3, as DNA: TGTGCCAGCAGCTTATCAGGGGCTGGGGAGCTGTTTTTT.

This CDR3 reads CASSQRSQETQYF. The CDR3 DNA reads TGTGCCAGCAGCCAGCGGAGCCAAGAGACCCAGTACTTC. The rearrangement uses TRBV5-5 and TRBJ2-5, with a tentative D call TRBD2 (5 bases). Trimming removed 4 bases from V and 1 base from J, with 8 bases in between. Germline V gene sequence: CDR1 SGHKS, CDR2 YYEKEE (reference sequence). This CDR3 comprises 13 residues.

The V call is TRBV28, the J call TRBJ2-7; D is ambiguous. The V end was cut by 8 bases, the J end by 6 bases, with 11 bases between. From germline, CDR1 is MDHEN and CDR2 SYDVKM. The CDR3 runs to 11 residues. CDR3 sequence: CASRSGIEQYF. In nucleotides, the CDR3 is TGTGCCAGCCGATCCGGTATCGAGCAGTACTTC.